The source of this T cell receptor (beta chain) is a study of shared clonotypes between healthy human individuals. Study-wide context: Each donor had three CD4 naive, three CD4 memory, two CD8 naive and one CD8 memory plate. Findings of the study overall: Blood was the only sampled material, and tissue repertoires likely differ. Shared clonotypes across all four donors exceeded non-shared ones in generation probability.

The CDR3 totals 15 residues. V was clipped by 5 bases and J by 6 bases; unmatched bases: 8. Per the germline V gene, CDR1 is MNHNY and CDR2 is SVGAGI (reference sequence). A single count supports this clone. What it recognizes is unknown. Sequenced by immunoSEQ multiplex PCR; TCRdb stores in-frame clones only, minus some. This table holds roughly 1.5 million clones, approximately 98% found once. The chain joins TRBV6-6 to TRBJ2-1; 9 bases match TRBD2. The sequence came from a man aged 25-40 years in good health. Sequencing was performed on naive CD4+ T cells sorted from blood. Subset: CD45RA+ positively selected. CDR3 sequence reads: CASSPNSGGGNEQFF. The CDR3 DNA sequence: TGTGCCAGCAGTCCCAATAGCGGGGGAGGCAATGAGCAGTTCTTC.